The 6 T cell receptor beta chains below all came from one sample that was sequenced in a study of T cells after yellow fever vaccination. From the 5' RACE reads, TCRdb called clonotypes with MiXCR, one entry per CDR3 protein. The sample has about 150,000 distinct CDR3 sequences, roughly 6.7% seen once; the top ten hold more than 0.6%. Sequencing was performed on CD4+ T cells sorted from PBMCs, taken 10 days after the yellow fever booster vaccination. The receptor source for this set is a man aged 30 to 45 who received the YFV17D yellow fever vaccine.

This clonotype was counted ten times or more. V usage is TRBV12-3 or TRBV12-4 and J usage is TRBJ2-3; D gene uncertain. Trimming left V 6 bases short and J 2 bases short, with 9 bases between. This CDR3 contains 13 residues. CDR3 protein: CASSLGPTDTQYF. DNA for the CDR3: TGTGCCAGCAGCCTCGGTCCCACAGATACGCAGTATTTT.

This clonotype was observed a few times. The rearrangement links TRBV28 to TRBJ1-2; no firm D call. The CDR3 has 16 residues. V was shortened by 7 bases and J by 4 bases, with 22 bases between the two germline ends. CDR1 is MDHEN and CDR2 is SYDVKM in the germline V gene. The CDR3 here is CASNPPDARQIYGYTF. CDR3 sequence (DNA): TGTGCCAGCAATCCTCCGGATGCCCGTCAAATCTATGGCTACACCTTC.

This clonotype has a count of ten or more. The genes are TRBV20-1 and TRBJ2-7; 8 bases match TRBD1. This CDR3 is 15 amino acids long. Germline CDR1 DFQATT, CDR2 SNEGSKA (reference sequence). The V gene end was trimmed by 1 base and the J gene end by 2 bases; junction bases not matched to a gene: 7. The CDR3 sequence: CSARGGAGGTYEQYF. The CDR3 region has the DNA TGCAGTGCTAGAGGTGGAGCAGGGGGCACCTACGAGCAGTACTTC.

This clonotype occurred a few times. This chain uses TRBV7-2 with TRBJ1-5; D not certain. This CDR3 region has 15 residues. CDR1 and CDR2 (germline): SGHTA, FQGNSA. The V end lost 2 bases, the J end lost 0 bases, and 8 bases lay between the germline ends. CDR3 DNA sequence: TGTGCCAGCAGCTTACGATATGTTAGCAATCAGCCCCAGCATTTT. It translates to CASSLRYVSNQPQHF.

This clonotype was seen ten or more times. This chain joins TRBV20-1 and TRBJ1-1; no definite D call. CDR1 and CDR2 (germline): DFQATT, SNEGSKA (reference sequence). This CDR3 is 12 amino acids long. V lost 5 bases and J lost 1, with 8 bases in between. CDR3 loop: CSACQPNTEAFF. In nucleotides, the CDR3 is TGCAGTGCTTGTCAGCCGAACACTGAAGCTTTCTTT.

This clonotype was observed many times. V and J are TRBV13 and TRBJ1-2; 7 bases are a match to TRBD1. The CDR3 totals 15 residues. Losses at the gene ends were 4 bases for V and 0 bases for J; bases not matched to a gene: 5. CDR1 is PRHDT, CDR2 FYEKMQ, per germline (reference sequence). Written as DNA, the CDR3 is TGTGCCAGCAGCTGGACGGGGACAGCTAACTATGGCTACACCTTC. Protein sequence: CASSWTGTANYGYTF.